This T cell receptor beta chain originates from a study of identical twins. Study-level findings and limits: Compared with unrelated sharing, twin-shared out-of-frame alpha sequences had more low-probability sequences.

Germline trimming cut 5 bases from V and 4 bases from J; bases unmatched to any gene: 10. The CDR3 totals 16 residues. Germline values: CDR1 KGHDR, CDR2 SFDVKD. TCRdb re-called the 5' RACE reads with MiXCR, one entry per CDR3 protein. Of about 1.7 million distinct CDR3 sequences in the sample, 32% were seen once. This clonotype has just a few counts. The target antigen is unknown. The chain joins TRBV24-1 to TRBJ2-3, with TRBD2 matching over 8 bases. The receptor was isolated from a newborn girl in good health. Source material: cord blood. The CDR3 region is CATSGQRELDADTQYF. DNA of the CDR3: TGTGCCACCAGTGGTCAGCGGGAGTTAGACGCAGATACGCAGTATTTT.